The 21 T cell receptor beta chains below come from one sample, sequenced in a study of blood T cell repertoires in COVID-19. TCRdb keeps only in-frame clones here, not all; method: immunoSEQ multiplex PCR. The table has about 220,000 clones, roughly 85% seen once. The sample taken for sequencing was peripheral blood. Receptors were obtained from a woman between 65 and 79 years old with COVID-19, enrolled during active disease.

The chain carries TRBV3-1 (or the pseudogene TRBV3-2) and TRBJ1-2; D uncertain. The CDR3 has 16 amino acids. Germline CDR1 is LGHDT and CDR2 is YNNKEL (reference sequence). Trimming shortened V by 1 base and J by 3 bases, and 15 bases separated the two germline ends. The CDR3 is CASSQGVRVIDYGYTF. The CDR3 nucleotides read TGTGCCAGCAGCCAAGGTGTCCGGGTTATCGACTATGGCTACACCTTC.

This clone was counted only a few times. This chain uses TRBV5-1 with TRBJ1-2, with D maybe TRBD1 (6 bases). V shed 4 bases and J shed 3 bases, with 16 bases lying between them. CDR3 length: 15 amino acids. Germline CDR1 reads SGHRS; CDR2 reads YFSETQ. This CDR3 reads CASSRGGGEDYGYTF. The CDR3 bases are TGCGCCAGCAGCCGCGGCGGGGGCGAAGACTATGGCTACACCTTC.

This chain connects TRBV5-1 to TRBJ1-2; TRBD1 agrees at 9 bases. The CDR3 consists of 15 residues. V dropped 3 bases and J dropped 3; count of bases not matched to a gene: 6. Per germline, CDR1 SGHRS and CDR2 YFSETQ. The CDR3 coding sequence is TGCGCCAGCAGCTCTAAACAGGGGGCGGACTATGGCTACACCTTC. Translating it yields CASSSKQGADYGYTF.

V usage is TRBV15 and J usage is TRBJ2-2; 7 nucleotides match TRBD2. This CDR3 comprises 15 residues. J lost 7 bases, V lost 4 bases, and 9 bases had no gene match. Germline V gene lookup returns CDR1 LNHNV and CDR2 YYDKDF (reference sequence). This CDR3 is CATSMFVREGGELFF. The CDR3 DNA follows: TGTGCCACCAGCATGTTCGTCAGGGAGGGCGGGGAGCTGTTTTTT.

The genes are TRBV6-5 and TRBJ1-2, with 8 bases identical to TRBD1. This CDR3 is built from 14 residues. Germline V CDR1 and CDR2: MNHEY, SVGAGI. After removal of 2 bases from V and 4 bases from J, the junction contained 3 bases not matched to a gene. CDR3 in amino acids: CASSYQGAPYGYTF. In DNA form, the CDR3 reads TGTGCCAGCAGTTACCAGGGGGCGCCCTATGGCTACACCTTC.

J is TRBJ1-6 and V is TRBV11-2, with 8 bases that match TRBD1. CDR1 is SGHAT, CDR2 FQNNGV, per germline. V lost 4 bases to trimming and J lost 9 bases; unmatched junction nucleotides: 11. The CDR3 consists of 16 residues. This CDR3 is CASSSSPGQVSSPLHF. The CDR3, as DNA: TGTGCCAGCAGCTCGTCACCGGGACAGGTGTCTTCACCCCTCCACTTT.

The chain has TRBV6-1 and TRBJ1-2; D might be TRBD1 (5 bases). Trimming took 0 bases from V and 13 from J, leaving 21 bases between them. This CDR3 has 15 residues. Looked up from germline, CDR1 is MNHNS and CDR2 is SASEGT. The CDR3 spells CASSEASGSQVFSTF. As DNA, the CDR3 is TGTGCCAGCAGTGAAGCGTCAGGGTCTCAAGTCTTCTCCACCTTC.

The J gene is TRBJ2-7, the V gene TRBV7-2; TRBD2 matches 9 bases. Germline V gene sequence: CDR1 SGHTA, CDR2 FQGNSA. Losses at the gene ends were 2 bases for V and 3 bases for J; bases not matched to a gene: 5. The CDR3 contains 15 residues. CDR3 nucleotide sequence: TGTGCCAGCAGCTTATTGGCGGGAGGGATCTACGAGCAGTACTTC. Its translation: CASSLLAGGIYEQYF.

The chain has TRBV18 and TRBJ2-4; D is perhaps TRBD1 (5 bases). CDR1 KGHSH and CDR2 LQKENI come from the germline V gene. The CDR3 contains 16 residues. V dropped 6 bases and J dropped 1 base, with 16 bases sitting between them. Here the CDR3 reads CASSTTVALAKNIQYF. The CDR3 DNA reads TGTGCCAGCTCCACGACAGTTGCTCTGGCCAAAAACATTCAGTACTTC.

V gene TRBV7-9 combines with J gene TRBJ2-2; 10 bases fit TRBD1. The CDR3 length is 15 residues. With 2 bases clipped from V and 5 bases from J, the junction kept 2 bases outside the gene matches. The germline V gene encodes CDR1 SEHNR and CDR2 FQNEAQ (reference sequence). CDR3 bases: TGTGCCAGCAGCTTACAGGGACAGGGGACCGGGGAGCTGTTTTTT. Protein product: CASSLQGQGTGELFF.

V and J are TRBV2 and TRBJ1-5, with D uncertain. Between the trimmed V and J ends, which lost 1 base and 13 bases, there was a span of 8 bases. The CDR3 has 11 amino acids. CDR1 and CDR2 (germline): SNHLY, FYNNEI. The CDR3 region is CASSEGEGQHF. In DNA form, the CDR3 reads TGTGCCAGCAGTGAAGGTGAGGGTCAGCATTTT.

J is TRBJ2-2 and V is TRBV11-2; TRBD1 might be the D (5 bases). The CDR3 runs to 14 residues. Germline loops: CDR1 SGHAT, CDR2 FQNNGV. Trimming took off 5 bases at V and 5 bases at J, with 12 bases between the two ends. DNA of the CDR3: TGTGCCAGCAGCGCCGGCAGGGTGACCGGGGAGCTGTTTTTT. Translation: CASSAGRVTGELFF.

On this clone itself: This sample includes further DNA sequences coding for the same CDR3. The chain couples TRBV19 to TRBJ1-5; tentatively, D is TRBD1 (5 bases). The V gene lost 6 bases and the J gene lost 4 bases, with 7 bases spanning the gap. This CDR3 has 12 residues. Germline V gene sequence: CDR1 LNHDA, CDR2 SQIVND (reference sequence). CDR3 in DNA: TGTGCCAGTAGGGGGGGAAATCAGCCCCAGCATTTT. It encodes CASRGGNQPQHF.

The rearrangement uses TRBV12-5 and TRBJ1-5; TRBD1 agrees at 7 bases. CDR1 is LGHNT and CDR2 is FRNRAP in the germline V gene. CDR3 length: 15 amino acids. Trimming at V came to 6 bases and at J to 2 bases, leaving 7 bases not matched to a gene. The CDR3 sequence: CASGTEGARNQPQHF. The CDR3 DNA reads TGTGCTAGTGGCACCGAGGGGGCCCGCAATCAGCCCCAGCATTTT.

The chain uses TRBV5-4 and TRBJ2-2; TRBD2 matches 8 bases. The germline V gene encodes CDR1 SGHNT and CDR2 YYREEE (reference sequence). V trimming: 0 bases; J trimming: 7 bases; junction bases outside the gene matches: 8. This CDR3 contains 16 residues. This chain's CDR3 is CASSLDPGLGSGELFF. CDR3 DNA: TGTGCCAGCAGCTTGGACCCGGGACTAGGGAGCGGGGAGCTGTTTTTT.

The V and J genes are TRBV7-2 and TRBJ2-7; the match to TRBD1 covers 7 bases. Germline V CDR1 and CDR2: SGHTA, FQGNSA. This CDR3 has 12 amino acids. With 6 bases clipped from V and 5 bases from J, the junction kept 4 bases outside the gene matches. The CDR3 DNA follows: TGTGCCAGCAGGAGGGGGACAGACGAGCAGTACTTC. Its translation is CASRRGTDEQYF. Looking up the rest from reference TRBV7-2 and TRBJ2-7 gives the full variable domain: GAGVSQSPSNKVTEKGKDVELRCDPISGHTALYWYRQSLGQGLEFLIYFQGNSAPDKSGLPSDRFSAERTGGSVSTLTIQRTQQEDSAVYLCASRRGTDEQYFGPGTRLTVT.

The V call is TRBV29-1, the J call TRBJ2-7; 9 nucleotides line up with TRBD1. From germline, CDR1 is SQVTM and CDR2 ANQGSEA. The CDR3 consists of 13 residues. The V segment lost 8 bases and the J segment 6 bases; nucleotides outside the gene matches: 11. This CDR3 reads CSTIQGAAGEQYF. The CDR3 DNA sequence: TGCAGCACTATACAGGGGGCAGCGGGCGAGCAGTACTTC.

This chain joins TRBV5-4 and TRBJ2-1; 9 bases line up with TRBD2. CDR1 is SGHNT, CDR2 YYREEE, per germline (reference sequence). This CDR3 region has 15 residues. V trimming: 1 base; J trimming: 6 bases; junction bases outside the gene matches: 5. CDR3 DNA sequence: TGTGCCAGCAGCTTGAGGAGCGGGAGGCTCAATGAGCAGTTCTTC. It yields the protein CASSLRSGRLNEQFF.

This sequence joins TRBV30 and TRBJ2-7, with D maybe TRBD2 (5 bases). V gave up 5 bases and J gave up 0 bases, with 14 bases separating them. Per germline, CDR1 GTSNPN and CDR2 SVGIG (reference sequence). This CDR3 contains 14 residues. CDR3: CAWGSERTSYEQYF. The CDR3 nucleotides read TGTGCCTGGGGGTCCGAGCGGACCTCCTACGAGCAGTACTTC.

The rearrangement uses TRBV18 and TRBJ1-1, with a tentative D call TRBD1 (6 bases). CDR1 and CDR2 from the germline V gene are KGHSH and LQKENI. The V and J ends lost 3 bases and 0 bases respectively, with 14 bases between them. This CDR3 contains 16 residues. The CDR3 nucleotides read TGTGCCAGCTCACCTCTGTCAGGGGCGATGAACACTGAAGCTTTCTTT. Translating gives CASSPLSGAMNTEAFF.

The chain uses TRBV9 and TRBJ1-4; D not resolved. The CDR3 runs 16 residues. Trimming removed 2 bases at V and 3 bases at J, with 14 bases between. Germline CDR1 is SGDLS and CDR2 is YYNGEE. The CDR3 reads CASSVATGTPNEKLFF. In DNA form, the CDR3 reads TGTGCCAGCAGCGTTGCGACGGGAACGCCTAATGAAAAACTGTTTTTT.